This T cell receptor beta chain comes out of a study of OX40 agonist ivuxolimab in advanced cancers. Study at large: Ivuxolimab, an antibody that agonizes OX40 (CD134), was administered to the patients.

The germline V and J ends were trimmed by 1 base and 3 bases, with 12 bases remaining between them. The CDR3 has 16 residues. The V gene's germline CDR1 is MGHRA and CDR2 YSYEKL. Blood sampling was done at baseline, cycle 4 day 1, and cycle 7 day 1. Study results and caveats: Expanded peripheral T-cell antigen specificity went undetermined. At 0.1 to 3.0 mg/kg and by week 6, CD4+ and CD8+ T cells in the blood had expanded clonally.

Libraries were prepared by immunoSEQ multiplex PCR; TCRdb keeps only in-frame clonotypes and omits some of them. The sample includes approximately 96,000 clones, roughly 87% of them seen just once. With regard to this clone: Its antigen is currently unknown.

The sequenced sample was CD4+ or CD8+ T cells sorted from blood, obtained in a trial of the OX40 agonist ivuxolimab. The TCR sequence derives from an adult with an advanced solid tumor such as melanoma, head and neck, liver or kidney cancer. The gene calls are TRBV4-1 and TRBJ2-2; D remains unclear. CDR3 protein: CASSQGRRLDTGELFF. The CDR3 DNA sequence: TGCGCCAGCAGCCAAGGGAGACGGCTGGACACCGGGGAGCTGTTTTTT.